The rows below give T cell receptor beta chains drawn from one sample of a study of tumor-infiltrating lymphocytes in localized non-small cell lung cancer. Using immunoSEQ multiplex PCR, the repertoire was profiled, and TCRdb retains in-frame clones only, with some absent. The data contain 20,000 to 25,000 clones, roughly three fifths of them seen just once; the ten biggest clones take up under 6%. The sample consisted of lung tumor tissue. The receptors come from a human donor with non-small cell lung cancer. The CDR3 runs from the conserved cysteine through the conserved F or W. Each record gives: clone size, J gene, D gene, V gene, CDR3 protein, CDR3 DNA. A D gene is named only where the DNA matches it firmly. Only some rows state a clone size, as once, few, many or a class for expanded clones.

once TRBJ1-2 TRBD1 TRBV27 CASNPFGTGNYGYTF TGTGCCAGCAACCCCTTTGGGACAGGCAATTATGGCTACACCTTC
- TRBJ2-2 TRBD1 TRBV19 CASSTTAGTGFIGGELFF TGTGCCAGTAGTACGACCGCCGGGACAGGGTTTATCGGCGGGGAGCTGTTTTTT
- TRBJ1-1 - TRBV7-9 CASSIANTEAFF TGTGCCAGCTCGATTGCGAACACTGAAGCTTTCTTT
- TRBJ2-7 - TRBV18 CASSGQNFYEQYF TGTGCCAGCTCAGGGCAGAACTTCTACGAGCAGTACTTC
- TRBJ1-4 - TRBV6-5 CASSSPGGKLFF TGTGCCAGCAGTTCCCCCGGGGGAAAACTGTTTTTT
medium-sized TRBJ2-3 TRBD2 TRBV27 CASNPSGRSGDTQYF TGTGCCAGCAATCCCAGCGGGAGATCCGGGGATACGCAGTATTTT
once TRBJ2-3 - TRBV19 CASSIAATSTDTQYF TGTGCCAGTAGTATAGCGGCTACAAGCACAGATACGCAGTATTTT
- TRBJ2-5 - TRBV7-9 CASSLAEGYQETQYF TGTGCCAGCAGCTTAGCGGAGGGGTACCAAGAGACCCAGTACTTC
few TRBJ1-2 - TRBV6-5 CASTDGGGENYGYTF TGTGCCAGCACTGACGGGGGCGGGGAGAACTATGGCTACACCTTC
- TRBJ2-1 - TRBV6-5 CASSPGLSYNEQFF TGTGCCAGCAGCCCCGGCTTGTCGTACAATGAGCAGTTCTTC
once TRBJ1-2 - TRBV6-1 CASSASGRGTRNYGYTF TGTGCCAGCAGTGCAAGTGGAAGGGGAACGAGAAACTATGGCTACACCTTC
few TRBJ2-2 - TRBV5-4 CASSPSLGDTGELFF TGTGCCAGCAGCCCCTCGTTGGGGGACACCGGGGAGCTGTTTTTT
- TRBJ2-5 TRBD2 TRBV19 CASSIKASGQETQYF TGTGCCAGTAGTATCAAGGCTAGCGGGCAAGAGACCCAGTACTTC
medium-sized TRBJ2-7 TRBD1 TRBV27 CASSFTGTGTYEQYF TGTGCCAGCAGTTTCACCGGGACAGGGACCTACGAGCAGTACTTC
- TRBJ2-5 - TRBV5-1 CASSHPGTSGETQYF TGCGCCAGCTCCCACCCCGGGACATCAGGAGAGACCCAGTACTTC
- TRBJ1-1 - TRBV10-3 CAILSGDEAFF TGTGCCATCCTTTCGGGTGATGAAGCTTTCTTT
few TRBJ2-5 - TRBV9 CASSVQVGGGETQYF TGTGCCAGCAGCGTCCAGGTGGGAGGGGGGGAGACCCAGTACTTC
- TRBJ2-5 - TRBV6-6 CASSYGTGGRETQYF TGTGCCAGCAGTTACGGCACAGGCGGCAGGGAGACCCAGTACTTC
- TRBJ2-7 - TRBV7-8 CASSPGTVSREQYF TGTGCCAGCAGCCCAGGGACTGTCTCTCGCGAGCAGTACTTC
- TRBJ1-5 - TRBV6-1 CASSEQPHMKPQHF TGTGCCAGCAGTGAGCAGCCCCATATGAAGCCCCAGCATTTT
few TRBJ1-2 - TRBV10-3 CAITPDGSYGYTF TGTGCCATCACCCCAGACGGATCCTATGGCTACACCTTC
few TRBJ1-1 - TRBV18 CASSPAIIENTEAFF TGTGCCAGCTCCCCGGCTATCATCGAGAACACTGAAGCTTTCTTT
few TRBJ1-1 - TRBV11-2 CASSLVSEAFF TGTGCCAGCAGCTTAGTGTCTGAAGCTTTCTTT
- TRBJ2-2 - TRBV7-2 CASSSLATGELFF TGTGCCAGCAGCTCCCTAGCGACCGGGGAGCTGTTTTTT
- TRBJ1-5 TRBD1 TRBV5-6 CANPKRDRTFSNQPQHF TGTGCCAACCCAAAGCGGGACAGAACTTTTAGCAATCAGCCCCAGCATTTT
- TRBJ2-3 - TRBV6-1 CASSETSGPTQYF TGTGCCAGCAGTGAGACCTCCGGTCCTACGCAGTATTTT
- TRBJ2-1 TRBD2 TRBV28 CASSSRLAGVLNEQFF TGTGCCAGCAGTTCTCGACTAGCGGGAGTTCTCAATGAGCAGTTCTTC
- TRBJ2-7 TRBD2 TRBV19 CASSIRASGRSEQYF TGTGCCAGTAGTATTCGGGCTAGCGGGAGGAGCGAGCAGTACTTC
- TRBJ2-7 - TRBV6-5 CASSSPGGAYEQYF TGTGCCAGCAGTTCCCCAGGGGGGGCCTACGAGCAGTACTTC
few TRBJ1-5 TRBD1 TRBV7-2 CASSGQGNQPQHF TGTGCCAGCAGCGGACAGGGCAATCAGCCCCAGCATTTT
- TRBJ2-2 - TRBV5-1 CASSLVMTGELFF TGCGCCAGCAGCTTGGTTATGACCGGGGAGCTGTTTTTT
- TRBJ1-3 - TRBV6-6 CASSSEGGSNTIYF TGTGCCAGCAGTTCAGAAGGGGGATCGAACACCATATATTTT
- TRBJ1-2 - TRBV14 CASSQVDGGDYGYTF TGTGCCAGCAGCCAAGTTGACGGGGGCGACTATGGCTACACCTTC
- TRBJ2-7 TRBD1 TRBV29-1 CSVWDRGVSYEQYF TGCAGCGTCTGGGACAGGGGGGTCTCCTACGAGCAGTACTTC
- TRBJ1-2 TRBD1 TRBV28 CASSLGTGGLYGYTF TGTGCCAGCAGCCTCGGGACAGGGGGTTTGTATGGCTACACCTTC
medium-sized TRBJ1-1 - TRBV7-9 CASTLGDDTEAFF TGTGCCAGCACATTGGGGGACGACACTGAAGCTTTCTTT
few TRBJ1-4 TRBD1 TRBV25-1 CASTNDRGGEKLFF TGTGCCAGCACTAACGACAGGGGTGGAGAAAAACTGTTTTTT
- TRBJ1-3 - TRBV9 CASSGAGASGNTIYF TGTGCCAGCAGCGGGGCGGGGGCCTCTGGAAACACCATATATTTT
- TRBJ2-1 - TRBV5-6 CASSDGPPSPGNEQFF TGTGCCAGCAGCGACGGACCGCCCTCCCCCGGCAATGAGCAGTTCTTC
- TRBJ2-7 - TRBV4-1 CASSQDPGTGSTYEQYF TGCGCCAGCAGCCAAGATCCGGGCACCGGGTCCACCTACGAGCAGTACTTC
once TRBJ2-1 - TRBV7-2 CASSKLGYVGQFF TGTGCCAGCAGCAAACTAGGCTACGTGGGGCAGTTCTTC
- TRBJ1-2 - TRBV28 CASSPGGYGYTF TGTGCCAGCAGCCCGGGTGGCTATGGCTACACCTTC
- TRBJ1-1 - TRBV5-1 CASSLRAGDTEAFF TGCGCCAGCAGCCTGAGAGCAGGGGATACTGAAGCTTTCTTT
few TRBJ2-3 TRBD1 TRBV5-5 CASDRDEDTQYF TGTGCCAGTGACAGGGATGAAGATACGCAGTATTTT
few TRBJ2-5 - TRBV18 CASSPDLETQYF TGTGCCAGCTCACCTGACCTAGAGACCCAGTACTTC
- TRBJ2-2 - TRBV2 CASSDNTGELFF TGTGCCAGCAGTGATAACACCGGGGAGCTGTTTTTT
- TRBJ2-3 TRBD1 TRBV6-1 CASSDYGQGTDTQYF TGTGCCAGCAGTGACTACGGACAGGGCACAGATACGCAGTATTTT
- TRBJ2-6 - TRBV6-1 CASSEQGPGANVLTF TGTGCCAGCAGTGAACAGGGGCCTGGGGCCAACGTCCTGACTTTC
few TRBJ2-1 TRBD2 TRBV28 CASSRSGSYNEQFF TGTGCCAGCAGTCGAAGCGGGAGCTACAATGAGCAGTTCTTC
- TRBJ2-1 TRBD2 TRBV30 CACHGGLAGGLRQFF TGTGCCTGCCACGGCGGACTAGCGGGAGGCCTGCGGCAGTTCTTC
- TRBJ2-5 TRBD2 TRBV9 CASVRGAGGEQETQYF TGTGCCAGCGTACGAGGGGCGGGAGGTGAACAAGAGACCCAGTACTTC